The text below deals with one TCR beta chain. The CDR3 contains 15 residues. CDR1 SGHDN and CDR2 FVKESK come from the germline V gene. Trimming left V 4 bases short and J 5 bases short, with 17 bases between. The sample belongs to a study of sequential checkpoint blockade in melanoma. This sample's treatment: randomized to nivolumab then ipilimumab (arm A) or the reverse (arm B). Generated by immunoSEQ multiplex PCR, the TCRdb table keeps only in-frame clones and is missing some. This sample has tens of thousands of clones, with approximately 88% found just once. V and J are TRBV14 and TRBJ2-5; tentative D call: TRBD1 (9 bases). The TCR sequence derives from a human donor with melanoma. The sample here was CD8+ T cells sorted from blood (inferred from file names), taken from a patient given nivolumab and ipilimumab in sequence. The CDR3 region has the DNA TGTGCCAGCAGCCCCGGGACAGGGACTAGGGAGACCCAGTACTTC. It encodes CASSPGTGTRETQYF.